This TCR beta chain was obtained from a study of shared clonotypes between healthy human individuals. Study background: For every donor, three CD4 naive, three CD4 memory, two CD8 naive and one CD8 memory plates were used.

Notes on this clone: Its antigen is unidentified.

Study results and limitations: Sample collection involved blood only; tissue repertoires are likely different.

This CDR3 region has 13 residues. TCRdb's copy holds only in-frame clones and misses some; the assay was immunoSEQ multiplex PCR. Of some 1,100,000 clones listed, about 80% are singletons. Material: memory CD4+ T cells from PBMCs. Described subset: CD45RA-negative fraction. The sequence was obtained from a young man in good health. Some clones in this sample may be carry-over from other donors' samples. The rearrangement links TRBV21-1 to TRBJ2-1; the table's D gene call, TRBD2, was not cross checked with the DNA. TRBV21-1 is an annotated pseudogene. CDR3 in amino acids: CASSKEAVVEQFF. The CDR3, as DNA: TGTGCCAGCAGCAAAGAAGCCGTCGTTGAGCAGTTCTTC.